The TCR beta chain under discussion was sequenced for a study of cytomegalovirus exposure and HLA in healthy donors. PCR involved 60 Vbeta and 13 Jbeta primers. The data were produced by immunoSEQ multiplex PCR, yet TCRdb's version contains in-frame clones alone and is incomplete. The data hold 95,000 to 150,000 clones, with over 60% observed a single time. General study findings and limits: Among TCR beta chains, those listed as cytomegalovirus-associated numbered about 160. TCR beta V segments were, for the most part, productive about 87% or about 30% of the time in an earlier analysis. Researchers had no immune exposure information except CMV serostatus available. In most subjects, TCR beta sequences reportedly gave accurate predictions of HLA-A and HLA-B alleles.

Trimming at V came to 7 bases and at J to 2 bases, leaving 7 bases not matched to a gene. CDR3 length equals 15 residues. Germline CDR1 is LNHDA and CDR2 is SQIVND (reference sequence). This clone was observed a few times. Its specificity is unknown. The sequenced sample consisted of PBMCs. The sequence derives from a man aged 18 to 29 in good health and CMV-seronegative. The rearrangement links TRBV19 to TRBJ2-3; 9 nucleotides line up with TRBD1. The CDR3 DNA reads TGTGCCAGTACAGAACAGGGGGCTTCCACAGATACGCAGTATTTT. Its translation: CASTEQGASTDTQYF.